This record looks at one T cell receptor (beta chain) sequence and its context. Under the authors' procedure: Nucleated cell counts were estimated from reference gene primer amplification. The method was immunoSEQ multiplex PCR; TCRdb's version includes in-frame clones alone and lacks a portion of them. V, J and clone size are those of that table, while D and trimming were read from the DNA. The table has tens of thousands of clones, over 75% seen once. This specimen comes from a study of blood T cell repertoires in COVID-19. Across the study: There were acute and convalescent COVID-19 samples, and they came from the United States, Italy and Spain. Nucleic acid was either cDNA or gDNA, and it came from T cells, B-cell-depleted T cells, or PBMCs.

CDR1 SGHNT and CDR2 YENEEA come from the germline V gene. The CDR3 has 14 amino acids. Trimming removed 5 bases from V and 6 bases from J; junction bases left unmatched: 7. This chain links TRBV11-3 with TRBJ2-5; TRBD1 aligns across 9 bases. The sample was peripheral blood. This TCR was sampled from a man in his 70s with active COVID-19. The CDR3 loop reads CASSTMGTGQTQYF. In nucleotides, the CDR3 is TGTGCCAGCAGCACCATGGGGACAGGGCAGACCCAGTACTTC.